Each of the 7 T cell receptor beta chains below was sequenced from the same sample in a study of control samples from healthy donors and cancer patients. The repertoire was sequenced with immunoSEQ multiplex PCR; TCRdb's copy has only in-frame clones and lacks some. The data show approximately 100,000 clones, around 89% seen once. The sample consisted of PBMCs. All receptors come from a man in his sixties with lung cancer.

The V gene is TRBV5-8, the J gene TRBJ2-5; TRBD2 matches 8 bases. Trimming cost V 1 base and J 2 bases; bases outside gene matches: 7. Germline values: CDR1 SGHTS, CDR2 YDEGEE. This CDR3 is 16 amino acids long. This CDR3 reads CASSLRAGGMQETQYF. The CDR3 DNA reads TGTGCCAGCAGCTTGCGGGCGGGGGGTATGCAAGAGACCCAGTACTTC.

This clone was seen a single time. This chain uses TRBV7-8 with TRBJ2-1, with D tentatively TRBD1 (6 bases). The CDR3 sequence is 17 residues long. V gave up 1 base and J gave up 3 bases, with 16 bases separating them. Germline lookup yields CDR1 SGHVS and CDR2 FQNEAQ. The CDR3 region has the DNA TGTGCCAGCAGCTTAGAGTTCGTATCGACAGGCTACAATGAGCAGTTCTTC. It codes for CASSLEFVSTGYNEQFF.

The V call is TRBV3-1 (or the pseudogene TRBV3-2), the J call TRBJ2-1; D remains unclear. CDR3 length equals 15 residues. V dropped 0 bases and J dropped 9 bases, with 15 bases sitting between them. Germline lookup yields CDR1 LGHDT and CDR2 YNNKEL (reference sequence). The chain's CDR3 is CASSQDRPGLGEQFF. CDR3 in DNA: TGTGCCAGCAGCCAAGATCGCCCGGGTCTAGGTGAGCAGTTCTTC.

The chain recombines TRBV4-1 with TRBJ2-5, with D perhaps TRBD2 (5 bases). The CDR3 sequence is 16 residues long. Deletions cut 2 bases from V and 1 base from J, with 14 bases between. Germline V CDR1 and CDR2: MGHRA, YSYEKL. Here the CDR3 reads CASSQFMAGSQETQYF. The CDR3 nucleotides are TGCGCCAGCAGCCAATTTATGGCGGGTTCCCAAGAGACCCAGTACTTC.

This clone was seen a single time. CDR3 DNA sequence: TGTGCCAGCAGTTCCCACGGTGCGGGCATGAACACTGAAGCTTTCTTT. Translating it yields CASSSHGAGMNTEAFF. V is TRBV27 and J is TRBJ1-1, with no clear D. Germline V gives CDR1 MNHEY, CDR2 SMNVEV (reference sequence). Trimming stripped 4 bases from V and 0 bases from J, with 15 bases between. This CDR3 is 16 amino acids long.

This chain joins TRBV11-3 and TRBJ2-5; 7 nucleotides agree with TRBD1. The CDR3 is 13 amino acids. CDR1 and CDR2 from the germline V gene are SGHNT and YENEEA. Trimming took 5 bases from V and 5 from J; bases not matched to a gene: 5. CDR3 in DNA: TGTGCCAGCAGCGCAACAGGGGCCGAGACCCAGTACTTC. Its protein product is CASSATGAETQYF.

This clone was seen only once. The genes are TRBV11-2 and TRBJ1-1; D might be TRBD1 (5 bases). Germline assignment: CDR1 SGHAT and CDR2 FQNNGV. The CDR3 extends over 15 amino acids. The V end lost 3 bases, the J end lost 1 base, and 12 bases lay between the germline ends. CDR3 amino acids: CASSFAFGTNTEAFF. CDR3 in DNA: TGTGCCAGCAGCTTCGCGTTCGGGACGAACACTGAAGCTTTCTTT.